The sequence of this T cell receptor (beta chain) was determined in a study of cytomegalovirus exposure and HLA in healthy donors. Study-wide findings and caveats: An apparent linkage of common viral pathogens to several of the most significant clusters emerged in a later analysis. Earlier analysis found most TCR beta V segments productive about 90% or about 30% of the time. Within a later analysis, the majority of CMV-associated TCR beta chains appeared HLA-restricted. Of the V segments, some could not be distinguished, including TRBV6-2 and TRBV6-3, and were excluded.

In the case of this clone: Its antigen is currently unknown.

With V trimmed by 6 bases and J by 5 bases, 12 bases remained unmatched. CDR1 SQVTM and CDR2 ANQGSEA come from the germline V gene. CDR3 length equals 14 residues. The primer mix had 60 Vbeta and 13 Jbeta primers. The repertoire was sequenced with immunoSEQ multiplex PCR; TCRdb's copy has only in-frame clones and lacks some. The table shows about 150,000 clones, with approximately 80% occurring only once. What was sequenced was PBMCs. The chain links TRBV29-1 to TRBJ2-7; 8 bases map to TRBD1. This clonotype was obtained from a woman in her forties in good health and CMV-seronegative. CDR3 loop: CSVTPRTGPHEQYF. The CDR3 nucleotides read TGCAGCGTAACTCCGCGGACAGGGCCCCACGAGCAGTACTTC.